The TCR beta chain under discussion was sequenced for a study of T cells in Graves' hyperthyroidism and ophthalmopathy. The CDR3 is made up of 17 amino acids. Trimming took off 6 bases at V and 5 bases at J, with 22 bases between the two ends. Germline CDR1 reads MGHDK; CDR2 reads SYGVNS. This clonotype was observed once. RNA transcripts served as the template for amplifying TCR beta CDR3 regions. When the TCR CDR3 underwent first-round RT-PCR, the HTBI primer set was used. TCRdb used MiXCR to reprocess the multiplex PCR reads, holding one entry per CDR3 protein. The sample shows around 190,000 distinct CDR3 sequences, about a sixth of them seen only once.

This TCR came from a woman aged 45 to 65 with Graves' hyperthyroidism. Sequences were obtained from blood. The rearrangement links TRBV25-1 to TRBJ2-2; D gene ambiguous. This CDR3 is CASSREVAYPRTGELFF. In DNA, the CDR3 is TGTGCCAGCAGCAGAGAGGTGGCCTACCCTCGGACCGGGGAGCTGTTTTTT.